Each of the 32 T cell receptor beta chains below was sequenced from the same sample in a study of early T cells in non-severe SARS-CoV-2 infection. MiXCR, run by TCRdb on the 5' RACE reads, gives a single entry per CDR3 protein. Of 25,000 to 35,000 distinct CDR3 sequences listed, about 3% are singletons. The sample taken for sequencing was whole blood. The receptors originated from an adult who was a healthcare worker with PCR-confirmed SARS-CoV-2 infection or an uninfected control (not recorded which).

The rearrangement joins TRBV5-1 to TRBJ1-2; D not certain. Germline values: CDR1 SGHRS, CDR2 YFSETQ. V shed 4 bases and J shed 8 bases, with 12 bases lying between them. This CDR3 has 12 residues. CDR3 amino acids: CASSLEGLGYTF. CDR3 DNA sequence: TGCGCCAGCAGCCTGGAAGGGTTAGGCTACACCTTC.

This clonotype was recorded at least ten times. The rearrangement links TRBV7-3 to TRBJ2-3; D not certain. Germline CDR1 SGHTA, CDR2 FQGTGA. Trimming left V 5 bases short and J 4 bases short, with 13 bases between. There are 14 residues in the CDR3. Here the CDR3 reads CASSHEQGSDTQYF. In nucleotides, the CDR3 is TGTGCCAGCAGCCACGAACAAGGGTCAGATACGCAGTATTTT.

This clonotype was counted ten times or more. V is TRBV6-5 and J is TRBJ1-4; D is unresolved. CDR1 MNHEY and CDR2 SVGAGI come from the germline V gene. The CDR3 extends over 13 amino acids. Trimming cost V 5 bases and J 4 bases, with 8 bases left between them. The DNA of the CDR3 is TGTGCCAGCAGTCTCATAGATAATGAAAAACTGTTTTTT. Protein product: CASSLIDNEKLFF.

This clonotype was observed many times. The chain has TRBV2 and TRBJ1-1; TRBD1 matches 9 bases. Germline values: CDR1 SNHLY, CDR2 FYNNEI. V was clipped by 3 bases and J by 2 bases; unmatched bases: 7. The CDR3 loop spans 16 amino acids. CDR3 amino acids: CASSDIRDRVNTEAFF. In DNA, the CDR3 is TGTGCCAGCAGTGATATCCGGGACAGGGTTAACACTGAAGCTTTCTTT.

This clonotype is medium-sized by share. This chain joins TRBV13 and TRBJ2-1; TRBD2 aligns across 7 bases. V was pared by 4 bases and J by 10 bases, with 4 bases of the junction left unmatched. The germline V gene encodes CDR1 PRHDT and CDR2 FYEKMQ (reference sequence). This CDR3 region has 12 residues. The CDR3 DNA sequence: TGTGCCAGCAGCTCACATAGCGGGGAGCAGTTCTTC. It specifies CASSSHSGEQFF.

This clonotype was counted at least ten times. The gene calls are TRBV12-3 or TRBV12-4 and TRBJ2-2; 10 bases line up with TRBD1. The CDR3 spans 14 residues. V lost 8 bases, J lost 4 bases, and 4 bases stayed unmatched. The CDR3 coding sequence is TGTGCCAGCCGGGACAGGGGTACCACCGGGGAGCTGTTTTTT. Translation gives CASRDRGTTGELFF.

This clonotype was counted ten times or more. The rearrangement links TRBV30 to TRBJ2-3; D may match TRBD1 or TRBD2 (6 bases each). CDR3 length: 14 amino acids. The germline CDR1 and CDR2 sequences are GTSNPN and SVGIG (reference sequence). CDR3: CAIGLGGSTDTQYF. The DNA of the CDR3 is TGTGCTATTGGGTTAGGGGGGAGCACAGATACGCAGTATTTT.

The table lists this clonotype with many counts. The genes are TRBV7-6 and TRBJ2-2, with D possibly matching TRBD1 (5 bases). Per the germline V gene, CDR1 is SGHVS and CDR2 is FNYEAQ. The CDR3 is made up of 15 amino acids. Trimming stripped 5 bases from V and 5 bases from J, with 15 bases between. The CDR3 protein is CASSLYDSPTGELFF. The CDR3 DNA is TGTGCCAGCAGCCTATACGACAGTCCGACCGGGGAGCTGTTTTTT. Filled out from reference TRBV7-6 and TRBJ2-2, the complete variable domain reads GAGVSQSPRYKVTKRGQDVALRCDPISGHVSLYWYRQALGQGPEFLTYFNYEAQQDKSGLPNDRFSAERPEGSISTLTIQRTEQRDSAMYRCASSLYDSPTGELFFGEGSRLTVL.

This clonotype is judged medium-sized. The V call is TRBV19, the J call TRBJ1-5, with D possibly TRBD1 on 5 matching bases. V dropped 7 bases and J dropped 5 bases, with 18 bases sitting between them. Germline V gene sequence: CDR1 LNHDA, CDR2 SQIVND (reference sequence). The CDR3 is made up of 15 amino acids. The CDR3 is CASTATGRTDQPQHF. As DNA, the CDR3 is TGTGCCAGTACCGCTACGGGACGGACTGATCAGCCCCAGCATTTT.

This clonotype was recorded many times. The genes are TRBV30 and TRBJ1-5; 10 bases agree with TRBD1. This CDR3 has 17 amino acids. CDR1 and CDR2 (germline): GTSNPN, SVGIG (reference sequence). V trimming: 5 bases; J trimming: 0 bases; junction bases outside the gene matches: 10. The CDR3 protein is CAWSAGQGSHSNQPQHF. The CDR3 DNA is TGTGCCTGGTCGGCGGGACAGGGGAGCCATAGCAATCAGCCCCAGCATTTT.

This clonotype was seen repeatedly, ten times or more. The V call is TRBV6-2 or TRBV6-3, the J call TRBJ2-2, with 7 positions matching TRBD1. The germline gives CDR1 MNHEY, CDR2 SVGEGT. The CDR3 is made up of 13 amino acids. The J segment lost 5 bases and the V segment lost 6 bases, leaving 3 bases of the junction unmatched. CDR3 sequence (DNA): TGTGCCAGCAGACCGACAGGGACCGGGGAGCTGTTTTTT. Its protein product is CASRPTGTGELFF.

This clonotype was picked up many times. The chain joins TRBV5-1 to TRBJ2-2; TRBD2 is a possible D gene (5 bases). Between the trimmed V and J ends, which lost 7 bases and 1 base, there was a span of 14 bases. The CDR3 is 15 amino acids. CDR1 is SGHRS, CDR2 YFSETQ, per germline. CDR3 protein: CASSTSGVNTGELFF. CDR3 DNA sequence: TGCGCCAGCTCAACGTCCGGGGTGAACACCGGGGAGCTGTTTTTT.

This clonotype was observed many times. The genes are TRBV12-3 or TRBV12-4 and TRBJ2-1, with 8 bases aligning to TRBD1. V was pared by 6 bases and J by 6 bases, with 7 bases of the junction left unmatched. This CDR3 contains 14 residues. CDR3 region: CASSRGLHVNEQFF. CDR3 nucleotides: TGTGCCAGCAGCAGGGGGCTGCATGTCAATGAGCAGTTCTTC.

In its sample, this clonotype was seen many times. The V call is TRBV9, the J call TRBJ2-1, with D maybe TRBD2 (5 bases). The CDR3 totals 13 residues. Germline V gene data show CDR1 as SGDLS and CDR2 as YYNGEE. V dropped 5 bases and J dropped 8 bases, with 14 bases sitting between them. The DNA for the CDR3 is TGTGCCAGCAGGGGAACTGGAGGCGATGAGCAGTTCTTC. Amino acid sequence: CASRGTGGDEQFF.

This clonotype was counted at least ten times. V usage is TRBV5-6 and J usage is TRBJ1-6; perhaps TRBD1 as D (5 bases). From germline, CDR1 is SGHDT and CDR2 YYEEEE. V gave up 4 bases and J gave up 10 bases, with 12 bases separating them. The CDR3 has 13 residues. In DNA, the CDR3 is TGTGCCAGCAGCGAGGGGAATGGGTCACCCCTCCACTTT. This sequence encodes CASSEGNGSPLHF.

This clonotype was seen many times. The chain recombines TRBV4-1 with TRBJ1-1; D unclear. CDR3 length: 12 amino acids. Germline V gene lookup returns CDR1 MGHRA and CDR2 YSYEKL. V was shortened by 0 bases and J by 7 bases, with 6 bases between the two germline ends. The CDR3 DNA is TGCGCCAGCAGCCAAGATCCCGGTGAAGCTTTCTTT. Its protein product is CASSQDPGEAFF.

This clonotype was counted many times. The CDR3 is CASSIAGAYEQYV. For the CDR3, the DNA is TGTGCCAGCAGTATAGCGGGGGCCTACGAGCAGTACGTC. V usage is TRBV6-1 and J usage is TRBJ2-7; 9 nucleotides align to TRBD2. Unmatched junction bases numbered 1, after V lost 5 bases and J lost 2 bases. CDR3 length: 13 amino acids. Germline V CDR1 and CDR2: MNHNS, SASEGT.

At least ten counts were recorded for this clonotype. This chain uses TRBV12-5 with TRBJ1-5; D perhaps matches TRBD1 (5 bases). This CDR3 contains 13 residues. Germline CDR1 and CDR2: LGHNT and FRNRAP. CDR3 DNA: TGTGCCAGCACGGGGACGGGCAATCAGCCCCAGCATTTT. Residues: CASTGTGNQPQHF.

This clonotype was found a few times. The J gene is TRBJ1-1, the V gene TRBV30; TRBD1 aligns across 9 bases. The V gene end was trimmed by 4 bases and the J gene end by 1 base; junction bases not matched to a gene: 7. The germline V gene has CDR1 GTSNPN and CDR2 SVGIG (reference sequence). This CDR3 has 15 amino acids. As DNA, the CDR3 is TGTGCCTGGACCCCCCGGGACAGGGAGAACACTGAAGCTTTCTTT. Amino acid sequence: CAWTPRDRENTEAFF. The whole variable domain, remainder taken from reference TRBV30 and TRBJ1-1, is SQTIHQWPATLVQPVGSPLSLECTVEGTSNPNLYWYRQAAGRGLQLLFYSVGIGQISSEVPQNLSASRPQDRQFILSSKKLLLSDSGFYLCAWTPRDRENTEAFFGQGTRLTVV.

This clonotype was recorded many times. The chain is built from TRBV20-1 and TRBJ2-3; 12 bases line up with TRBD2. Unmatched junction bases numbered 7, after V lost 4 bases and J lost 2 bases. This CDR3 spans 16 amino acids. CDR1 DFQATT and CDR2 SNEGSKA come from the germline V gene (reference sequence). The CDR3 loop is CSAKPLAGGDTDTQYF. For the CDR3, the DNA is TGCAGTGCTAAACCACTAGCGGGGGGAGACACAGATACGCAGTATTTT.

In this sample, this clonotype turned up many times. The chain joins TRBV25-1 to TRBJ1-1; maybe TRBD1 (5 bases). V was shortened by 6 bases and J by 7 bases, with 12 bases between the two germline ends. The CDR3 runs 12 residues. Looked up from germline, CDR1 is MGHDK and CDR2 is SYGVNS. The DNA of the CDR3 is TGTGCCAGCAGACCCCTCGGGGGTGAAGCTTTCTTT. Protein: CASRPLGGEAFF.

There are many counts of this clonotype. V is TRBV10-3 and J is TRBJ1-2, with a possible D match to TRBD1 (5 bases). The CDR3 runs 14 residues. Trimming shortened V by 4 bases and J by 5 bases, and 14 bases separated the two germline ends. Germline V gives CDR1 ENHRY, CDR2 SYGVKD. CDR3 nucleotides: TGTGCCATCAGTGTTAAGGGGTCAAAGTATGGCTACACCTTC. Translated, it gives CAISVKGSKYGYTF.

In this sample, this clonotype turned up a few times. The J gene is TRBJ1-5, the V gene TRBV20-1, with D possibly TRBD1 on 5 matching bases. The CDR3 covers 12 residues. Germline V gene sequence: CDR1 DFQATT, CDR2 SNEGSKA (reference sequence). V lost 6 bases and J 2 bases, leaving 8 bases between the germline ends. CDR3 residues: CSAWDGNQPQHF. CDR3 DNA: TGCAGTGCCTGGGACGGCAATCAGCCCCAGCATTTT.

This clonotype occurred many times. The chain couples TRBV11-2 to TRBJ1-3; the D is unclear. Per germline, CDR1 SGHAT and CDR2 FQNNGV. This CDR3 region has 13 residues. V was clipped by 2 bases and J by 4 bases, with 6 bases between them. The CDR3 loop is CASSLSTGNTIYF. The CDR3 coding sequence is TGTGCCAGCAGCTTATCTACAGGAAACACCATATATTTT.

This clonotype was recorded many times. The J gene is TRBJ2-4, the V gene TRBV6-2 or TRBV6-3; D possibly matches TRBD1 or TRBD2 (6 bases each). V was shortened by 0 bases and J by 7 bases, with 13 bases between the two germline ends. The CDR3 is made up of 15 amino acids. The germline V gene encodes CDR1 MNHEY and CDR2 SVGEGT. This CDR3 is CASSYSRQGRNIQYF. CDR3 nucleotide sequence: TGTGCCAGCAGTTACTCGAGGCAGGGGAGGAACATTCAGTACTTC.

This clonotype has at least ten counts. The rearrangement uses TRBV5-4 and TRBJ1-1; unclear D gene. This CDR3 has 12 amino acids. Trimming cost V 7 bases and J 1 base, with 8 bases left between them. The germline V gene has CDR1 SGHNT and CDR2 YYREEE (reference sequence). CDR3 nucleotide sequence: TGTGCCAGCGGTCGATGGAACACTGAAGCTTTCTTT. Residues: CASGRWNTEAFF.

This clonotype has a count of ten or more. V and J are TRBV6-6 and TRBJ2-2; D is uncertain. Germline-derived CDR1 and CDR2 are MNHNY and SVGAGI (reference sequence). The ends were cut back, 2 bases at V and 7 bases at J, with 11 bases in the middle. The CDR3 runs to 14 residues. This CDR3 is CASSYGIENGELFF. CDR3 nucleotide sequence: TGTGCCAGCAGTTACGGTATTGAAAACGGGGAGCTGTTTTTT.

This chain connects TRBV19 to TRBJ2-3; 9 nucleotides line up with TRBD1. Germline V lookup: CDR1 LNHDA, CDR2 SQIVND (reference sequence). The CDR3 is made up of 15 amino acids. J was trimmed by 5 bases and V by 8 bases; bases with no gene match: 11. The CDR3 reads CASRLDRGGEDTQYF. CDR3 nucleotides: TGTGCCAGTCGTTTGGACAGGGGAGGCGAAGATACGCAGTATTTT.

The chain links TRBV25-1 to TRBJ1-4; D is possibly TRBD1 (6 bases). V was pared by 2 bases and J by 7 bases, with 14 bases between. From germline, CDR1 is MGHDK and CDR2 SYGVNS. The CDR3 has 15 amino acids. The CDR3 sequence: CASSETGKTSEKLFF. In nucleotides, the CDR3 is TGTGCCAGCAGTGAAACAGGGAAGACTTCTGAAAAACTGTTTTTT.

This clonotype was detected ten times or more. DNA for the CDR3: TGTGCCAGCAGTGTTCAGGGAGGCAATGAGCAGTTCTTC. It encodes CASSVQGGNEQFF. This chain links TRBV6-1 with TRBJ2-1, with D tentatively TRBD2 (6 bases). Germline values: CDR1 MNHNS, CDR2 SASEGT. The CDR3 loop spans 13 amino acids. Trimming removed 4 bases from V and 6 bases from J, with 10 bases in between.

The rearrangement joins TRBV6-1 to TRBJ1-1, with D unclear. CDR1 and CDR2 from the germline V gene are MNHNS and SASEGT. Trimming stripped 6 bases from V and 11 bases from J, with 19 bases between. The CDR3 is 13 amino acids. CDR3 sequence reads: CASSERDLGLAFF. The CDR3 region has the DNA TGTGCCAGCAGCGAAAGGGATCTTGGCTTGGCTTTCTTT.

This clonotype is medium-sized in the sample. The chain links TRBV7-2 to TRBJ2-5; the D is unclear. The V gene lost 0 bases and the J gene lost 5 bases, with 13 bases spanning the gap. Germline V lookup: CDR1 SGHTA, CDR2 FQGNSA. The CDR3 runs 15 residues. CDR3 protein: CASSLAARPPETQYF. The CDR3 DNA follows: TGTGCCAGCAGCTTAGCGGCGCGACCACCCGAGACCCAGTACTTC.